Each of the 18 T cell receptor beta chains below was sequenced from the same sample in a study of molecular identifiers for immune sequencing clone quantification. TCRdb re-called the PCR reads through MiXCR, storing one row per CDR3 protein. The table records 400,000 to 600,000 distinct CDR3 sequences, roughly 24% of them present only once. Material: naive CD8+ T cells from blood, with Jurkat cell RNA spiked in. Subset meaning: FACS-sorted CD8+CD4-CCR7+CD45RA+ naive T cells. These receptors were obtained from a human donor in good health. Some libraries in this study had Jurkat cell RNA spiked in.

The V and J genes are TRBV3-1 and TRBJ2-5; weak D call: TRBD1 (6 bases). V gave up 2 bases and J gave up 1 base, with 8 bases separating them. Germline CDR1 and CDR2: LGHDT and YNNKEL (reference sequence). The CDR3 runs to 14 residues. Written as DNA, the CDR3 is TGTGCCAGCAGCCAATCAGGGGTCCAAGAGACCCAGTACTTC. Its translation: CASSQSGVQETQYF.

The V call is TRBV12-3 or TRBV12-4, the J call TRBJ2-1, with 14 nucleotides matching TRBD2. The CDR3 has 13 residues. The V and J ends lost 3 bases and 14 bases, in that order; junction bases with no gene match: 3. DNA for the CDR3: TGTGCCAGCAGTTTGGGACTAGCGGGGGTGGAGTTCTTC. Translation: CASSLGLAGVEFF.

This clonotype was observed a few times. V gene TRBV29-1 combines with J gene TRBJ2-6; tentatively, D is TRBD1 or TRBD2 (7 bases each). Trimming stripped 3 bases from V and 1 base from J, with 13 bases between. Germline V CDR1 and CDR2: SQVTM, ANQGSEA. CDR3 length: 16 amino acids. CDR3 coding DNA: TGCAGCGTTGAGGGAGGGGGCCTTTCTGGGGCCAACGTCCTGACTTTC. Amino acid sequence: CSVEGGGLSGANVLTF. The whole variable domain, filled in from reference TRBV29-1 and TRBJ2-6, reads SAVISQKPSRDICQRGTSLTIQCQVDSQVTMMFWYRQQPGQSLTLIATANQGSEATYESGFVIDKFPISRPNLTFSTLTVSNMSPEDSSIYLCSVEGGGLSGANVLTFGAGSRLTVL.

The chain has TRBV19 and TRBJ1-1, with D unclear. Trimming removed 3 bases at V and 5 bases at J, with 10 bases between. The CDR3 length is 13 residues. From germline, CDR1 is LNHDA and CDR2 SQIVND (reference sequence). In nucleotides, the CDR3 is TGTGCCAGTAGTATGGTCCCAAGGACTGAAGCTTTCTTT. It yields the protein CASSMVPRTEAFF.

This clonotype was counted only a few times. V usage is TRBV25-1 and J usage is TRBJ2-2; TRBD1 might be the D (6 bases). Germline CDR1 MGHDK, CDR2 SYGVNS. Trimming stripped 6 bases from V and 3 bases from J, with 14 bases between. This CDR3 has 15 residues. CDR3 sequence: CASSNRDTYTGELFF. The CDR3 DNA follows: TGTGCCAGCAGCAACCGGGACACCTACACCGGGGAGCTGTTTTTT.

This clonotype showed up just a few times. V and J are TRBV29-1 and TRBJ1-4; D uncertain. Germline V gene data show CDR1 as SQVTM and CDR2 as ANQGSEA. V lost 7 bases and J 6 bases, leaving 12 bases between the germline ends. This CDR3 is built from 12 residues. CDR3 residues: CSGLRPDEKLFF. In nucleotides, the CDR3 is TGCAGCGGCCTCCGGCCGGATGAAAAACTGTTTTTT.

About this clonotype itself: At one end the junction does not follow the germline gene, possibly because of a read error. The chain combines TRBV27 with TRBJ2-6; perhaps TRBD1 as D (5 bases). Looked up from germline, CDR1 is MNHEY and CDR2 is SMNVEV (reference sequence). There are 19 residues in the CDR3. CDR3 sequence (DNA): TGTGCCAGCACCCCCGAAATAGGACGACAAACCTCTGGGGCCAACGTCCTGCCTTTC. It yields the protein CASTPEIGRQTSGANVLPF.

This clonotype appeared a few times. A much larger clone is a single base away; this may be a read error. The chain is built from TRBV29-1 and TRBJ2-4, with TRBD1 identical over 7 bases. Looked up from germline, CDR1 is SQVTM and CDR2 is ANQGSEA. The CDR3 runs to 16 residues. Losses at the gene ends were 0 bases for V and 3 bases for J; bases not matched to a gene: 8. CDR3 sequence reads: CSVEDAWDSDKNIQYF. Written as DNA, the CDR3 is TGCAGCGTTGAAGACGCTTGGGACAGCGACAAAAACATTCAGTACTTC.

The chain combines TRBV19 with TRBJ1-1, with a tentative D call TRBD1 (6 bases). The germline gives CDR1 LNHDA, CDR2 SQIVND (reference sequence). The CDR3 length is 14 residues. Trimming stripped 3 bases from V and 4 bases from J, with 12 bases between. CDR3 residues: CASSIRQDSTEAFF. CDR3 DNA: TGTGCCAGTAGTATCAGACAGGACTCCACTGAAGCTTTCTTT.

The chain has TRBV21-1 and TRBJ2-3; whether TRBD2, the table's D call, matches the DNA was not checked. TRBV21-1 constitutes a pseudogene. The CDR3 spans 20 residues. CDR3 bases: TGTGCCAGCAGCAAAAACTTGACTAGCGGGGGGGCCGTGTCCACAGATACGCAGTATTTT. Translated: CASSKNLTSGGAVSTDTQYF.

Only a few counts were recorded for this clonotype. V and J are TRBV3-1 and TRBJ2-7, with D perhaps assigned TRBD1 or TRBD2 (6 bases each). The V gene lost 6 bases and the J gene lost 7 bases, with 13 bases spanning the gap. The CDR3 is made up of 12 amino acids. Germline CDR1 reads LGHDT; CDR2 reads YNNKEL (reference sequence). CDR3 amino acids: CASREGGQEQYF. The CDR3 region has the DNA TGTGCCAGCAGGGAGGGGGGCCAAGAGCAGTACTTC.

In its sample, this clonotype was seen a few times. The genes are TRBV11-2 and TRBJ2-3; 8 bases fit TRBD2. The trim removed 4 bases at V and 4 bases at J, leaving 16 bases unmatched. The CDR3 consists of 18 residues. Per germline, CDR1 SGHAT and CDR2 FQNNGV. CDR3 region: CASSSSPGEAGVPDTQYF. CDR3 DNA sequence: TGTGCCAGCAGCTCTTCCCCCGGAGAAGCGGGAGTTCCAGATACGCAGTATTTT. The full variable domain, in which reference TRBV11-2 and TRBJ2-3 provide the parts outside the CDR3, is EAGVAQSPRYKIIEKRQSVAFWCNPISGHATLYWYQQILGQGPKLLIQFQNNGVVDDSQLPKDRFSAERLKGVDSTLKIQPAKLEDSAVYLCASSSSPGEAGVPDTQYFGPGTRLTVL.

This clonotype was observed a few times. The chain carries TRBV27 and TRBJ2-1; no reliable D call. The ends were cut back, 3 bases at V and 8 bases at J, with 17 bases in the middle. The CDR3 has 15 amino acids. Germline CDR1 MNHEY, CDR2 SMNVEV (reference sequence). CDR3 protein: CASSLPLSPVDEQFF. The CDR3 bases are TGTGCCAGCAGTTTGCCCCTTTCCCCGGTCGATGAGCAGTTCTTC.

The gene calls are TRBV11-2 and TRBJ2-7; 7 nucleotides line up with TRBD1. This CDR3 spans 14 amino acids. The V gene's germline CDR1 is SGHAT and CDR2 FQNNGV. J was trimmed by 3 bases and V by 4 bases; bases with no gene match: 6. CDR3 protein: CASSYPGGDYEQYF. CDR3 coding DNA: TGTGCCAGCAGCTACCCAGGGGGAGACTACGAGCAGTACTTC.

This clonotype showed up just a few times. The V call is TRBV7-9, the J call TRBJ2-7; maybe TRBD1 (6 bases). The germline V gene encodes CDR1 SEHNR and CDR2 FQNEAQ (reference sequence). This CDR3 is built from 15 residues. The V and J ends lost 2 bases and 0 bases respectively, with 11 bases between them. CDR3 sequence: CASSLFQGSSYEQYF. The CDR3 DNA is TGTGCCAGCAGCTTATTTCAGGGGAGCTCCTACGAGCAGTACTTC.

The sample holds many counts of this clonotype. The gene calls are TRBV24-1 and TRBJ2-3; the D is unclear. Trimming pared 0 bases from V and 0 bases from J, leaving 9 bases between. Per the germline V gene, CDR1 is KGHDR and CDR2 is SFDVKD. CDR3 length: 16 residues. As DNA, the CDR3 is TGTGCCACCAGTGATTTGGAAGCAGGCAGCACAGATACGCAGTATTTT. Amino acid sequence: CATSDLEAGSTDTQYF.

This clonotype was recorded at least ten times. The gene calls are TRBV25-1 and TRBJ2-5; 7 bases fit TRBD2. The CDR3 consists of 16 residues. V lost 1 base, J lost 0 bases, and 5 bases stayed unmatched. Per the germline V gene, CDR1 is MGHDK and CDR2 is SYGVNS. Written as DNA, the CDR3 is TGTGCCAGCAGTGAATCCGTAGCGGGCTACCAAGAGACCCAGTACTTC. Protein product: CASSESVAGYQETQYF.

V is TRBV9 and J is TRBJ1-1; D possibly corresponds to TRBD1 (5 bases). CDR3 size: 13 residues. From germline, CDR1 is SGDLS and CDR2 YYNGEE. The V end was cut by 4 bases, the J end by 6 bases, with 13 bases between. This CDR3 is CASSPDGGPEAFF. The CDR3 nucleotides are TGTGCCAGCAGCCCAGATGGGGGACCTGAAGCTTTCTTT.